This T cell receptor (beta chain) was identified in a study of early T cells in non-severe SARS-CoV-2 infection. Study-level background: Unsorted whole blood bulk RNA was sequenced, with unpaired chains.

The germline gives CDR1 SQVTM, CDR2 ANQGSEA. The length of the CDR3 is 14 residues. Unmatched junction bases numbered 8, after V lost 7 bases and J lost 1 base. This clonotype was found a few times. TCRdb passed the 5' RACE reads through MiXCR, listing each CDR3 protein once. Among some 26,000 distinct CDR3 sequences, approximately 4.8% were seen once, and the ten largest hold 5.6%. J is TRBJ2-3 and V is TRBV29-1; 7 bases map to TRBD2. The TCR originated in an adult who was a healthcare worker with PCR-confirmed SARS-CoV-2 infection or an uninfected control (not recorded which). Sequencing was done on a sample of whole blood. The CDR3 DNA follows: TGCAGCGCGGAAGCGGGGACCCGCACAGATACGCAGTATTTT. Translating it yields CSAEAGTRTDTQYF.